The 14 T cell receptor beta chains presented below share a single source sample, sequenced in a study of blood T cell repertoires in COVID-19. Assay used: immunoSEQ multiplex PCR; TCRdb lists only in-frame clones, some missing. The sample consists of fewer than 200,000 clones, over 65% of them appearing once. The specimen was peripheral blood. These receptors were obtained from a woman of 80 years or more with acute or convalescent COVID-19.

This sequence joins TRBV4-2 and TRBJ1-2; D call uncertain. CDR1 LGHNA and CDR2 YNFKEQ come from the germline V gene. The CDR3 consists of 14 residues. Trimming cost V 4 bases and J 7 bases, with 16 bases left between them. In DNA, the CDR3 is TGTGCCAGCAGCCTTCCGGCGGAGGGCGTTGGCTACACCTTC. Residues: CASSLPAEGVGYTF.

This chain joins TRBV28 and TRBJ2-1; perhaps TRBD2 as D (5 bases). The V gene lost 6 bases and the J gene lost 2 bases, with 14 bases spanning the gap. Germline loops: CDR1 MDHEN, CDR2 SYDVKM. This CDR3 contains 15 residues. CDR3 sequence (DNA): TGTGCCAGCAGGGGAGCTCAGAAAGCCTACAATGAGCAGTTCTTC. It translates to CASRGAQKAYNEQFF.

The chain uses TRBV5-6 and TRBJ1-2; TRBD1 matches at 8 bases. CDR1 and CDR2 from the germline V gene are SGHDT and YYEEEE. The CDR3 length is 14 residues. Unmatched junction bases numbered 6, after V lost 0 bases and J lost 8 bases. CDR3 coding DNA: TGTGCCAGCAGCTTGGATGCCAGGGGGCAGGGCTACACCTTC. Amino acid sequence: CASSLDARGQGYTF.

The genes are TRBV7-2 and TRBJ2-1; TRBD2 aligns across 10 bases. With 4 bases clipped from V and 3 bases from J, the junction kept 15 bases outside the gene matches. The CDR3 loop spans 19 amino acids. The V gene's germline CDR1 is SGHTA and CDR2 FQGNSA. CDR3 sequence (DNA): TGTGCCAGCAGCTCATTACCCAGCCGAGCGGGAGGGATCTACAATGAGCAGTTCTTC. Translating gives CASSSLPSRAGGIYNEQFF.

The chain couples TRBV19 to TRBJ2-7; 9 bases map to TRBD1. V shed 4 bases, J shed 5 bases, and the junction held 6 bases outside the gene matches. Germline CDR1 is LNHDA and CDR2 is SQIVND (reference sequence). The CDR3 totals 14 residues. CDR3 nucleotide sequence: TGTGCCAGTAGTACAGGACAGGGGACCGACGAGCAGTACTTC. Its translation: CASSTGQGTDEQYF.

The CDR3 DNA reads TGTGCCAGCAGTCCTCTAGCGGAGGTCTACGAGCAGTACTTC. Residues: CASSPLAEVYEQYF. V gene TRBV27 combines with J gene TRBJ2-7; 7 nucleotides align to TRBD2. CDR1 is MNHEY and CDR2 is SMNVEV in the germline V gene (reference sequence). The ends lost 5 bases at V and 3 bases at J; junction bases unmatched: 7. The CDR3 contains 14 residues.

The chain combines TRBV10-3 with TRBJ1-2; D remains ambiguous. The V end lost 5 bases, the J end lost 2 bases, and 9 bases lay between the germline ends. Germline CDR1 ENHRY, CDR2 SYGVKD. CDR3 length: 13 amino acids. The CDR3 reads CAISQEANYGYTF. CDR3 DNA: TGTGCCATCAGTCAGGAGGCCAACTATGGCTACACCTTC.

The CDR3 DNA is TGTGCCAGCAGTTTAAGTTCGGGCGGGAACACAGATACGCAGTATTTT. As protein: CASSLSSGGNTDTQYF. This chain connects TRBV28 to TRBJ2-3, with a possible D match to TRBD2 (6 bases). The CDR3 is 16 residues long. Trimming cost V 2 bases and J 2 bases, with 14 bases left between them. CDR1 and CDR2 from the germline V gene are MDHEN and SYDVKM.

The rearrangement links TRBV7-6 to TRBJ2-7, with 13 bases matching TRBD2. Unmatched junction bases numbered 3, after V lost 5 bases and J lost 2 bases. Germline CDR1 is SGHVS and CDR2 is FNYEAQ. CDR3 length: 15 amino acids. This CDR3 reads CASSVLAGGTYEQYF. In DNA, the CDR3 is TGTGCCAGCAGCGTACTAGCGGGAGGGACCTACGAGCAGTACTTC.

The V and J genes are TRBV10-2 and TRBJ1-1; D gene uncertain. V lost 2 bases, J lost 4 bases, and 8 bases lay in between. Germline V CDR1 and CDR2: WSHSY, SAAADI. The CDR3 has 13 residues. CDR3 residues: CASSEGESTEAFF. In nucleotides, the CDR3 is TGCGCCAGCAGTGAGGGGGAGAGCACTGAAGCTTTCTTT.

Written as DNA, the CDR3 is TGTGCCAGCAGTACAGACATGGGTAGCAATCAGCCCCAGCATTTT. It codes for CASSTDMGSNQPQHF. The rearrangement joins TRBV2 to TRBJ1-5; D call uncertain. V was shortened by 5 bases and J by 0 bases, with 11 bases between the two germline ends. Germline loops: CDR1 SNHLY, CDR2 FYNNEI. The CDR3 loop spans 15 amino acids.

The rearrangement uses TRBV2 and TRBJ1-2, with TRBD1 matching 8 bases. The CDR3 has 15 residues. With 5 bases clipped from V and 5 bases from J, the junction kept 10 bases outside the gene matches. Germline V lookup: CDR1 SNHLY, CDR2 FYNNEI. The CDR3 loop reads CASSKTRQGPYGYTF. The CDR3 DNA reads TGTGCCAGCAGTAAAACACGACAGGGGCCGTATGGCTACACCTTC.

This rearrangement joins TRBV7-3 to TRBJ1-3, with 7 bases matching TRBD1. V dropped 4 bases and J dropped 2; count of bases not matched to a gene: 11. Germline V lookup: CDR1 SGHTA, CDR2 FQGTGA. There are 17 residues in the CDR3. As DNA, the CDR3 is TGTGCCAGCAGCTCGGAGACAGGGTCAGGGACTGGAAACACCATATATTTT. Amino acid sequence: CASSSETGSGTGNTIYF.

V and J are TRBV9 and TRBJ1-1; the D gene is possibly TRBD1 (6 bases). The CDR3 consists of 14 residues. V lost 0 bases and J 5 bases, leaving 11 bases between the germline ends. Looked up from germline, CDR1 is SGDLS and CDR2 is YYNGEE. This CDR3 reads CASSVEQGWTEAFF. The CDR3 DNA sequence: TGTGCCAGCAGCGTAGAACAGGGCTGGACTGAAGCTTTCTTT.